The 6 T cell receptor beta chains below come from one sample, sequenced in a study of blood T cells in healthy people across ages. A second PCR of roughly 7 to 11 cycles used a sample-barcoded 5' primer and a J-beta primer mix. TCRdb passed the 5' RACE reads through MiXCR, listing each CDR3 protein once. The sample gives roughly 650,000 distinct CDR3 sequences, 32% of which show up once; just over 15% is in the top ten. Sequenced sample: blood. The source is an elderly woman in good health.

The rearrangement links TRBV20-1 to TRBJ2-1; possibly TRBD1 or TRBD2 for D (5 bases each). With 1 base removed from V and 3 bases from J, the gap between germline ends came to 13 bases. Germline CDR1 DFQATT, CDR2 SNEGSKA (reference sequence). The CDR3 is 15 residues long. DNA for the CDR3: TGCAGTGCTAGAGCCGGGACGGAAAACTACAATGAGCAGTTCTTC. It yields the protein CSARAGTENYNEQFF.

This clonotype has at least ten counts. The chain carries TRBV28 and TRBJ2-5, with D possibly being TRBD2 (5 bases). V lost 1 base to trimming and J lost 5 bases, with 20 bases between them. Germline V gene lookup returns CDR1 MDHEN and CDR2 SYDVKM. The CDR3 length is 17 residues. The DNA of the CDR3 is TGTGCCAGCAGTTTATATTCCTCCGCCCGGGAAGGGGAGACCCAGTACTTC. The encoded protein is CASSLYSSAREGETQYF. Drawing the rest from reference TRBV28 and TRBJ2-5, the complete variable domain is DVKVTQSSRYLVKRTGEKVFLECVQDMDHENMFWYRQDPGLGLRLIYFSYDVKMKEKGDIPEGYSVSREKKERFSLILESASTNQTSMYLCASSLYSSAREGETQYFGPGTRLLVL.

This clonotype was observed many times. The genes are TRBV5-8 and TRBJ2-6, with D perhaps TRBD1 (6 bases). The V gene's germline CDR1 is SGHTS and CDR2 YDEGEE. V was cut by 4 bases and J by 4 bases, with 18 bases left in between. This CDR3 contains 17 residues. As DNA, the CDR3 is TGTGCCAGCAGCCTCACAGGGCCTCTGAGGGGGGCCAACGTCCTGACTTTC. Protein: CASSLTGPLRGANVLTF.

This clonotype was detected once. The chain uses TRBV20-1 and TRBJ2-3; no firm D call. The CDR3 contains 11 residues. The V gene lost 3 bases and the J gene lost 5 bases, with 6 bases spanning the gap. Germline V CDR1 and CDR2: DFQATT, SNEGSKA (reference sequence). In DNA form, the CDR3 reads TGCAGTGCTAGTGAGCTAGATACGCAGTATTTT. As protein: CSASELDTQYF.

This clonotype was counted ten times or more. The V and J genes are TRBV3-1 and TRBJ2-5; a weak D match, TRBD1 (5 bases). The CDR3 covers 14 residues. V lost 0 bases, J lost 5 bases, and 10 bases lay in between. Germline lookup yields CDR1 LGHDT and CDR2 YNNKEL (reference sequence). Written as DNA, the CDR3 is TGTGCCAGCAGCCAAGAGCAGGGTGGTGAGACCCAGTACTTC. It codes for CASSQEQGGETQYF.

Comments on this clonotype: Since a much larger clone is just one base distant, this may be a read error. The gene calls are TRBV19 and TRBJ2-3, with D possibly being TRBD1 (5 bases). V was cut by 7 bases and J by 2 bases, with 13 bases left in between. Germline CDR1 reads LNHDA; CDR2 reads SQIVND (reference sequence). The CDR3 is 14 amino acids. CDR3 protein: CASKARGPTDTQYF. Here the CDR3 DNA reads TGTGCCAGTAAGGCTAGGGGCCCCACAGATACGCAGTATTTT.